These T cell receptor beta chains were read from a single sample in a study of blood T cell repertoires in COVID-19. Sequenced by immunoSEQ multiplex PCR; TCRdb stores in-frame clones only, minus some. Of around 180,000 clones listed, 75% to 90% are singletons. Sequenced input: peripheral blood. These TCRs come from a man between 65 and 85 years old with active or convalescent COVID-19. CDR3s include the opening cysteine and the closing phenylalanine or tryptophan. Clone size is shown for a subset of rows, as once, few, many or a class of expanded clone.

>TRBJ1-5|TRBV2|12|NA
CASRDRGQPQHF
>TRBJ1-1|TRBV5-1|14|once
CASSLGGINTEAFF
>TRBJ2-1|TRBV10-3|18|NA
CAISGESGGPISYNEQFF
>TRBJ2-3|TRBV12-3/TRBV12-4|13|NA
CASSTRQGGRNDF
>TRBJ2-1|TRBV9|18|once
CASSPRGLAGGLYNEQFF
>TRBJ2-3|TRBV7-6|14|once
CASSKDSLVDTQYF
>TRBJ2-1|TRBV5-4|13|NA
CASSWTGRNEQFF
>TRBJ2-1|TRBV9|17|NA
CASSGLGGSGGFDEQFF
>TRBJ1-5|TRBV20-1|15|NA
CSASRTSGFNQPQHF
>TRBJ1-4|TRBV6-1|16|once
CASSGQPRAPNEKLFF
>TRBJ1-6|TRBV4-3|16|NA
CASSQEGDRRNSPLHF
>TRBJ1-4|TRBV14|18|once
CASSQDLDRVGRHEKLFF
>TRBJ2-1|TRBV5-1|13|NA
CASSLVQADEQFF
>TRBJ2-1|TRBV2|15|few
CASSEIRGTYNEQFF
>TRBJ1-1|TRBV6-2/TRBV6-3|13|once
CASSYSRNTEAFF
>TRBJ2-3|TRBV7-2|18|NA
CASSLYLWRGQSTDTQYF
>TRBJ2-3|TRBV7-9|14|once
CASSRGQGWDTQYF
>TRBJ2-5|TRBV5-5|15|NA
CASSFRPQGEETQYF
>TRBJ2-7|TRBV13|14|NA
CASSWTSGDYEQYF
>TRBJ2-1|TRBV6-5|14|NA
CASNKDSSYNEQFF
>TRBJ2-5|TRBV3-1/TRBV3-2|15|once
CASSGPGTGAETQYF
>TRBJ2-3|TRBV28|18|NA
CASRSGLAGALFTDTQYF
>TRBJ1-2|TRBV28|13|NA
CASIKGQGRTYTF
>TRBJ2-7|TRBV6-2/TRBV6-3|11|once
CASSDSTEQYF
>TRBJ1-2|TRBV25-1|14|NA
CASSDFQARDGYTF
>TRBJ2-7|TRBV2|15|NA
CASSEVGTRILVQYF
>TRBJ2-1|TRBV19|15|NA
CASSMGGSGYNEQFF
>TRBJ2-7|TRBV30|14|NA
CAWSRLGRGTEQYF
>TRBJ1-4|TRBV6-5|15|NA
CASSSDSTAWEKLFF
>TRBJ1-6|TRBV27|19|NA
CASSLLPDRGLEDNSPLHF
>TRBJ2-1|TRBV28|15|NA
CASSLPTGGMNEQFF
>TRBJ1-2|TRBV28|15|NA
CASRDRGNSNYGYTF
>TRBJ2-7|TRBV4-1|14|NA
CASSQSHEEDEQYF
>TRBJ2-1|TRBV7-9|15|NA
CASSALAGGRNEQFF
>TRBJ1-4|TRBV5-5|13|NA
CASTRDRNEKLFF
>TRBJ2-3|TRBV7-8|15|NA
CASSLMTGETDTQYF
>TRBJ1-1|TRBV11-2|13|once
CASSLGGNTEAFF
>TRBJ2-3|TRBV5-6|17|NA
CASSLTRRQGITDTQYF
>TRBJ2-6|TRBV18|17|NA
CASSARNQGTGANVLTF
>TRBJ1-4|TRBV7-2|17|NA
CASSLEGRGIANEKLFF
>TRBJ2-5|TRBV18|15|NA
CASSTGLAGAETQYF
>TRBJ2-7|TRBV9|17|NA
CASSVADRGAFPYEQYF
>TRBJ1-3|TRBV30|20|NA
CAWSGPTRGQIFTSGNTIYF
>TRBJ2-2|TRBV19|15|NA
CASVLGAANTGELFF
>TRBJ2-1|TRBV6-2/TRBV6-3|14|NA
CASSKANNYNEQFF
>TRBJ2-7|TRBV18|16|NA
CASSPQGKRGTYEQYF
>TRBJ2-7|TRBV2|14|NA
CASGRGPPRDEQYF
>TRBJ1-4|TRBV28|12|NA
CASTQGPGKLFF
>TRBJ2-3|TRBV28|14|NA
CASSPADTTDTQYF
>TRBJ2-1|TRBV24-1|15|few
CATSDSRGGLDEQFF
>TRBJ1-6|TRBV2|16|few
CASSDIRQGANSPLHF
>TRBJ1-1|TRBV7-9|13|once
CASRKGVYTEAFF
>TRBJ2-7|TRBV28|13|once
CASSFRGRSEQYF
>TRBJ2-5|TRBV30|15|NA
CAWKWRGAGAETQYF
>TRBJ1-5|TRBV18|15|NA
CASSQETGSNQPQHF
>TRBJ2-2|TRBV10-1|14|NA
CASSVQGNTGELFF
>TRBJ1-2|TRBV5-1|11|once
CASSTGAGYTF